These T cell receptor beta chains were read from a single sample in a study of blood T cells in healthy people across ages. TCRdb reprocessed the 5' RACE reads via MiXCR and lists one record per CDR3 protein. The repertoire holds around 1.1 million distinct CDR3 sequences, with about two fifths as singletons. Sequencing input: blood. Every receptor here comes from a man between 18 and 29 years old in good health. CDR3s include the opening cysteine and the closing phenylalanine or tryptophan. The order of the fields is V gene, J gene, clone size, D gene, CDR3 DNA, CDR3 protein. The D gene is left open where the match is weak. Part of the rows lack a size; the others show once, few, many or a class for expanded clones.

TRBV5-6	TRBJ2-3	NA	NA	TGTGCCAGCAGCTTGCTAAGGGAGATTAGCACCGATACGCAGTATTTT	CASSLLREISTDTQYF
TRBV20-1	TRBJ1-5	NA	TRBD1	TGCAGTGCTGATGACAGGGGTCGCAATCAGCCCCAGCATTTT	CSADDRGRNQPQHF
TRBV7-2	TRBJ2-5	NA	NA	TGTGCCAGCATCTTAGCTGGAAGGGCCGTAGATGAGCAGTACTTC	CASILAGRAVDEQYF
TRBV6-2/TRBV6-3	TRBJ2-1	NA	TRBD1	TGTGCCAGCAACTTACCGGACAGGGTCAATGAGCAGTTCTTC	CASNLPDRVNEQFF
TRBV27	TRBJ1-6	few	NA	TGTGCCAGCGGGGGACCCTATAATTCACCCCTCCACTTT	CASGGPYNSPLHF
TRBV7-2	TRBJ1-1	NA	TRBD1	TGTGCCAGCAGCTTAGCGCGGGGACAGGGTAGTTACACTGAAGCTTTCTTT	CASSLARGQGSYTEAFF
TRBV5-1	TRBJ2-3	NA	NA	TGCGCCAGCAGCCACTCAGGGGAAACAGATACGCAGTATTTT	CASSHSGETDTQYF
TRBV6-5	TRBJ1-6	few	NA	TGTGCCAGCAGTTACTCGATCGGCTCACCCCTCCACTTT	CASSYSIGSPLHF
TRBV29-1	TRBJ1-1	NA	TRBD1	TGCAGCGTTGGAAGAGGGGGCGGCACTGAAGCTTTCTTT	CSVGRGGGTEAFF
TRBV20-1	TRBJ1-1	few	NA	TGCAGTGCCGTTGGACGGTCACGAGCCACTGAAGCTTTCTTT	CSAVGRSRATEAFF
TRBV13	TRBJ2-7	NA	TRBD1	TGTGCCAGCAGCTCCTCGGGACAGCATTACGAGCAGTACTTC	CASSSSGQHYEQYF
TRBV4-1	TRBJ1-2	NA	NA	TGCGCCAGCAGCCAACCCGGACGGCACTATGGCTACACCTTC	CASSQPGRHYGYTF
TRBV5-1	TRBJ2-1	few	NA	TGCGCCAGCAGCTTGAAACAGGGAAGTGAGCAGTTCTTC	CASSLKQGSEQFF
TRBV20-1	TRBJ1-2	NA	NA	TGCAGTGCTCCAGACCGAGCCAATAGGGACTATGGCTACACCTTC	CSAPDRANRDYGYTF
TRBV29-1	TRBJ2-2	NA	TRBD1	TGCAGCGTTGACAAGGGGGCGCAGAGTAGCGGGGAGCTGTTTTTT	CSVDKGAQSSGELFF
TRBV20-1	TRBJ2-7	NA	NA	TGCAGTGCTAGAGAGACTGGACGATACGAGCAGTACTTC	CSARETGRYEQYF
TRBV6-5	TRBJ2-7	NA	TRBD1	TGTACCAGCAGCCCCCCCGGACAGGGGGTATACGAGCAGTACTTC	CTSSPPGQGVYEQYF
TRBV7-6	TRBJ1-5	NA	TRBD1	TGTGCCAGCAGCTTAAGTATCGGGACAGGGGTTAATCAGCCCCAGCATTTT	CASSLSIGTGVNQPQHF
TRBV5-6	TRBJ1-2	NA	NA	TGTGCCAGCAGCTCGTCCTGGGTGGATGGCTACACCTTC	CASSSSWVDGYTF
TRBV29-1	TRBJ2-3	many	NA	TGCAGCGTTGGCTTGACGTGGAGTCTTAGCACAGATACGCAGTATTTT	CSVGLTWSLSTDTQYF
TRBV9	TRBJ2-3	once	TRBD2	TGTGCCAGCAGCCCCGCGGGTCGCAGCGGGGACACGCAGTATTTT	CASSPAGRSGDTQYF
TRBV4-3	TRBJ1-1	NA	TRBD1	TGCGCCAGCAGCCGAGGGACAGGGATTTTTGAAGCTTTCTTT	CASSRGTGIFEAFF
TRBV4-1	TRBJ1-1	few	NA	TGCGCCAGCAGAAATACACCTATGAACACTGAAGCTTTCTTT	CASRNTPMNTEAFF
TRBV5-6	TRBJ1-1	few	NA	TGTGCCAGCAGACCGTTGGGGGACACTGAAGCTTTCTTT	CASRPLGDTEAFF
TRBV7-2	TRBJ1-4	NA	TRBD1	TGTGCCAGCAGCCGATCCCCTGGTCAGGGGGATGAAAAACTGTTTTTT	CASSRSPGQGDEKLFF
TRBV4-3	TRBJ1-1	NA	NA	TGCGCCAGCAGCCAAGATTATCTTGGGGCAGGGGACACTGAAGCTTTCTTT	CASSQDYLGAGDTEAFF
TRBV20-1	TRBJ2-1	few	NA	TGCAGTGCAGGGGCGGGGGCCGAATACAATGAGCAGTTCTTC	CSAGAGAEYNEQFF
TRBV7-2	TRBJ1-6	NA	NA	TGTGCCAGCAGCTCATCATTGAGCTCCTATAATTCACCCCTCCACTTT	CASSSSLSSYNSPLHF
TRBV11-1	TRBJ2-3	NA	TRBD2	TGTGCCAGCAGCCAATTAGCGGGGGCCACAGATACACAGTATTTT	CASSQLAGATDTQYF
TRBV20-1	TRBJ2-7	NA	TRBD2	TGCAGTGCTAGCCCTACTAGCGGGGCCTACGAGCAGTACTTC	CSASPTSGAYEQYF
TRBV20-1	TRBJ2-7	NA	NA	TGCAGTGCTAGAGATCAGCGCAGGTACAATGAGCAGTACTTC	CSARDQRRYNEQYF
TRBV5-1	TRBJ2-2	NA	TRBD1	TGCGCCAGCAGCTTGTTGCAGGGGGACACCGGGGAGCTGTTTTTT	CASSLLQGDTGELFF
TRBV2	TRBJ2-5	NA	NA	TGTGCCAGCAGACTCAGGGTCTCGGCTGAGCAGTACTTC	CASRLRVSAEQYF
TRBV7-3	TRBJ2-3	NA	NA	TGTGCCAGCAGCCCATATGGGGCGGGACGAGCGGTCACAGATACGCAGTATTTT	CASSPYGAGRAVTDTQYF
TRBV20-1	TRBJ1-6	NA	NA	TGCAGTGCTAGAGATCCCAGGGAGGCCTATAATTCACCCCCCCACTTT	CSARDPREAYNSPPHF
TRBV15	TRBJ1-2	few	NA	TGTGCCACCAGCAGAGTGGGGGCGACTAACTATGGCTACACCTTC	CATSRVGATNYGYTF
TRBV3-1	TRBJ1-1	NA	NA	TGTGCCAGCACTCCATATAGGGGGACTGAAGCTTTCTTT	CASTPYRGTEAFF
TRBV6-2/TRBV6-3	TRBJ1-1	NA	NA	TGTGCCAGCAGCCCTCCCCCGGTAGGGGAACGGGCTGAAGCTTTCTTT	CASSPPPVGERAEAFF
TRBV9	TRBJ2-1	many	TRBD1	TGTGCCAGCAGCGTAGATGGGACAGGTTACAATGAGCAGTTCTTC	CASSVDGTGYNEQFF
TRBV3-1	TRBJ2-1	NA	NA	TGTGCCAGCAGCCAAGATCCTGGGGCCTCCCTTCGGGTTGAGCAGTTCTTC	CASSQDPGASLRVEQFF
TRBV20-1	TRBJ1-4	few	TRBD1	TGCAGTGCTGGTCCCCGGGACAGATATGCAACTAATGAAAAACTGTTTTTT	CSAGPRDRYATNEKLFF
TRBV12-3/TRBV12-4	TRBJ2-7	NA	NA	TGTGCCAGCAGTTTAGGGGCTGCACCCTCCTACGAGCAGTACTTC	CASSLGAAPSYEQYF
TRBV4-1	TRBJ2-3	few	TRBD1	TGCGCCAGCAGCCACGGGACAGTCAGCACAGATACGCAGTATTTT	CASSHGTVSTDTQYF
TRBV12-3/TRBV12-4	TRBJ1-2	once	NA	TGTGCCAGCAGTTTCCCTGGTGGGGGGGCTTACACCTTC	CASSFPGGGAYTF
TRBV6-5	TRBJ1-1	NA	NA	TGTGCCAGCAGTTACAGCGGGGGGCTCACTGAAGCTTTCTTT	CASSYSGGLTEAFF
TRBV10-3	TRBJ2-3	few	NA	TGTGCCATCAGGGCCACAGATACGCAGTATTTT	CAIRATDTQYF
TRBV4-2	TRBJ2-1	NA	TRBD2	TGTGCCAGCAGCCAAGTGGTCCAGCGGGGGGCCTACAATGAGCAGTTCTTC	CASSQVVQRGAYNEQFF
TRBV9	TRBJ2-3	NA	TRBD2	TGTGCCAGCAGCTTCCGTCTAGCGGGGGGCGCTTCCACAGATACGCAGTATTTT	CASSFRLAGGASTDTQYF
TRBV6-2/TRBV6-3	TRBJ1-2	NA	TRBD1	TGTGCCAGCAGATGGACAGGGGGCAACTATGGCTACACCTTC	CASRWTGGNYGYTF
TRBV6-5	TRBJ1-6	few	NA	TGTGCCAGCAGTGTAGGGACGGCTAGTAATTCACCCCTCCACTTT	CASSVGTASNSPLHF
TRBV6-2/TRBV6-3	TRBJ2-5	NA	NA	TGTGCCAGCAGAACGGACCAGGGGTATCCACAAGAGACCCAGTACTTC	CASRTDQGYPQETQYF
TRBV5-8	TRBJ2-2	NA	NA	TGTGCCAGCAGCGGTCTGGCGCCAAACACCGGGGAGCTGTTTTTT	CASSGLAPNTGELFF
TRBV10-3	TRBJ1-1	NA	TRBD1	TGTGCCATCAGAACAGGGGACACTGAAGCTTTCTTT	CAIRTGDTEAFF
TRBV18	TRBJ1-5	NA	NA	TGTGCCAGCTCACTGGGTCTGTCTGGGCAGCCCCAGCATTTT	CASSLGLSGQPQHF